This TCR beta chain was observed in a study of esophageal squamous cell carcinoma under preoperative chemotherapy. A single record per CDR3 protein comes from TCRdb applying MiXCR to the PCR reads. The table has roughly 14,000 distinct CDR3 sequences, 40% to 50% seen once. V gave up 2 bases and J gave up 8 bases, with 27 bases separating them. The CDR3 is made up of 19 amino acids. Time point of the sample: before preoperative PTX-NDP chemotherapy. The receptor was isolated from a human donor with esophageal squamous cell carcinoma. The donor label of this sample is uncertain. The chain carries TRBV12-3 or TRBV12-4 and TRBJ2-2; no definite D call. The sample was acquired from a patient given preoperative chemotherapy. This CDR3 is CASSLNLGPRAVSTGELFF. The CDR3 DNA sequence: TGTGCCAGCAGTTTAAATCTGGGCCCACGGGCTGTGAGCACAGGGGAGCTGTTTTTT.